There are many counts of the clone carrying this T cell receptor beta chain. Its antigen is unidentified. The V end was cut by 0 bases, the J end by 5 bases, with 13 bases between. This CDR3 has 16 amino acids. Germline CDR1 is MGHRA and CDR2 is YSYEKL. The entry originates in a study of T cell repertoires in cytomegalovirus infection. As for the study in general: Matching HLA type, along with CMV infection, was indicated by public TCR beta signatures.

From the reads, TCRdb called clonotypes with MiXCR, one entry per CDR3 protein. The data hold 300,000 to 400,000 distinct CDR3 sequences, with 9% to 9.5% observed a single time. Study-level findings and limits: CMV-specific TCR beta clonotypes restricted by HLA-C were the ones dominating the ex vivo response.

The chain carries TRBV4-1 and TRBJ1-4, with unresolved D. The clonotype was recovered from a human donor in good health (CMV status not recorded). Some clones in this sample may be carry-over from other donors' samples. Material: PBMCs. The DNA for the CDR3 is TGCGCCAGCAGCCAAGATACGTCCCGAGGGAATGAAAAACTGTTTTTT. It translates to CASSQDTSRGNEKLFF.